The present T cell receptor beta chain was sequenced within a study of identical twins. TCRdb redid the calling of the 5' RACE reads with MiXCR, one entry per CDR3 protein. The sample has fewer than 500,000 distinct CDR3 sequences; approximately 24% are singletons. This clonotype was seen only a few times. The trim removed 4 bases at V and 6 bases at J, leaving 4 bases unmatched. The CDR3 has 13 amino acids. CDR1 is SGHRS, CDR2 YFSETQ, per germline. The sample was also linked to a second study, of T cells expressing NK-cell markers. That report notes: Out of eight donors sequenced, seven tested HCMV-seropositive and the remaining one seronegative. Dominant NKG2C+ clonotypes in a handful of donors made up about 1.0-7.0% of CD8+ T cells. A few of the donors also had these clonotypes leading their CD3+CD56-NKG2C+ fraction.

This chain joins TRBV5-1 and TRBJ1-5, with 7 bases lining up with TRBD1. The clonotype was recovered from a woman younger than 35 in good health. Sequencing was performed on CD4+ T cells sorted from blood. The DNA for the CDR3 is TGCGCCAGCAGCCCAGGGGGTAGTCAGCCCCAGCATTTT. Its protein product is CASSPGGSQPQHF.